These 12 T cell receptor beta chains came from one sample sequenced in a study of cytotoxic CD8 clonotypes in ibrutinib-treated CLL. Method: immunoSEQ multiplex PCR; TCRdb's copy keeps in-frame clones and lacks some. The profile covers some 23,000 clones, with 69% appearing a single time and roughly half taken by the ten largest. Sequencing used PBMCs, obtained at disease progression, from a patient treated with ibrutinib. The receptors were sampled from a human donor with chronic lymphocytic leukemia.

The chain couples TRBV11-1 to TRBJ1-2; 8 bases agree with TRBD1. Germline CDR1 and CDR2: SGHAT and FQDESV (reference sequence). The CDR3 covers 13 residues. The V gene end was trimmed by 1 base and the J gene end by 6 bases; junction bases not matched to a gene: 1. This CDR3 reads CASSLEQGDGYTF. CDR3 coding DNA: TGTGCCAGCAGCTTAGAACAGGGGGATGGCTACACCTTC. The entire variable domain, with the rest obtained from reference TRBV11-1 and TRBJ1-2, is as follows: EAEVAQSPRYKITEKSQAVAFWCDPISGHATLYWYRQILGQGPELLVQFQDESVVDDSQLPKDRFSAERLKGVDSTLKIQPAELGDSAMYLCASSLEQGDGYTFGSGTRLTVV.

In its sample, this clone was seen a few times. The chain is built from TRBV6-5 and TRBJ1-6; the D is unclear. Germline CDR1 MNHEY, CDR2 SVGAGI. This CDR3 contains 15 residues. Trimming took off 5 bases at V and 10 bases at J, with 18 bases between the two ends. The CDR3 DNA reads TGTGCCAGCAGTCTCCGAGAAGGGCCTGAGTCACCCCTCCACTTT. This translates into CASSLREGPESPLHF.

This clone was seen more than once but under ten times. The chain has TRBV4-3 and TRBJ1-6, with TRBD1 as a possible D gene (6 bases). V was clipped by 1 base and J by 8 bases, with 12 bases between them. This CDR3 comprises 15 residues. Germline V gene lookup returns CDR1 LGHNA and CDR2 YSLEER. The CDR3 is CASSQGWGAYSPLHF. The CDR3 DNA reads as TGCGCCAGCAGCCAAGGTTGGGGGGCCTATTCACCCCTCCACTTT.

The chain combines TRBV20-1 with TRBJ1-2; a possible D gene is TRBD1 (5 bases). V lost 5 bases to trimming and J lost 4 bases, with 8 bases between them. Per the germline V gene, CDR1 is DFQATT and CDR2 is SNEGSKA (reference sequence). The CDR3 contains 11 residues. Here the CDR3 reads CSADSFYGYTF. CDR3 DNA sequence: TGCAGTGCTGACAGCTTCTATGGCTACACCTTC.

This clone was counted between two and nine times. The chain links TRBV11-2 to TRBJ1-1; no reliable D call. V gave up 2 bases and J gave up 3 bases, with 7 bases separating them. Germline V gives CDR1 SGHAT, CDR2 FQNNGV. This CDR3 comprises 13 residues. In nucleotides, the CDR3 is TGTGCCAGCAGCTTACAGGTGGACACTGAAGCTTTCTTT. It codes for CASSLQVDTEAFF.

This clone was found once. The chain couples TRBV9 to TRBJ2-2, with TRBD1 matching over 8 bases. Germline V gives CDR1 SGDLS, CDR2 YYNGEE. The CDR3 is 17 residues long. The J segment lost 4 bases and the V segment lost 0 bases, leaving 8 bases of the junction unmatched. The CDR3 is CASSVARNRGTTGELFF. CDR3 DNA sequence: TGTGCCAGCAGCGTAGCAAGGAACAGGGGGACCACCGGGGAGCTGTTTTTT.

This clone appeared a single time. The gene calls are TRBV29-1 and TRBJ1-4; 8 bases map to TRBD1. The CDR3 has 12 residues. Trimming at V came to 2 bases and at J to 7 bases, leaving 0 bases not matched to a gene. The germline V gene has CDR1 SQVTM and CDR2 ANQGSEA. CDR3: CSVEQGAEKLFF. The CDR3 bases are TGCAGCGTTGAACAGGGGGCTGAAAAACTGTTTTTT.

V and J are TRBV11-1 and TRBJ1-1, with 9 bases matching TRBD1. J gave up 10 bases and V 5 bases, and 8 bases lay outside the gene matches. Looked up from germline, CDR1 is SGHAT and CDR2 is FQDESV (reference sequence). The CDR3 loop spans 13 amino acids. Here the CDR3 DNA reads TGTGCCAGCAGCCCACGGACAGGGGAAGGAGCTTTCTTT. It encodes CASSPRTGEGAFF.

V gene TRBV6-5 combines with J gene TRBJ1-2; 9 bases match TRBD1. This CDR3 region has 13 residues. Germline-derived CDR1 and CDR2 are MNHEY and SVGAGI. V gave up 6 bases and J gave up 8 bases; unmatched junction bases: 7. The CDR3 DNA sequence: TGTGCCAGCAGGGGACAGGGACGTGAAGGCTACACCTTC. As protein: CASRGQGREGYTF.

The chain joins TRBV18 to TRBJ1-2, with D possibly matching TRBD1 (6 bases). The germline V gene encodes CDR1 KGHSH and CDR2 LQKENI. V was cut by 6 bases and J by 0 bases, with 26 bases left in between. This CDR3 has 19 amino acids. In nucleotides, the CDR3 is TGTGCCAGCTCCCCTGAGGGTTGGACAGCCTACCAAACTAACTATGGCTACACCTTC. This translates into CASSPEGWTAYQTNYGYTF.

This chain uses TRBV10-3 with TRBJ2-1; 7 bases align to TRBD1. CDR1 is ENHRY and CDR2 is SYGVKD in the germline V gene. The CDR3 is 18 amino acids. The V gene end was trimmed by 1 base and the J gene end by 9 bases; junction bases not matched to a gene: 18. The CDR3 sequence: CAISELKKTWTGSGEQFF. The CDR3 nucleotides read TGTGCCATCAGTGAGTTAAAAAAAACCTGGACAGGCTCAGGTGAGCAGTTCTTC.

This chain connects TRBV29-1 to TRBJ1-1; a possible D gene is TRBD1 (5 bases). This CDR3 is 14 amino acids long. Germline V gives CDR1 SQVTM, CDR2 ANQGSEA. The V gene lost 4 bases and the J gene lost 0 bases, with 12 bases spanning the gap. The CDR3 DNA reads as TGCAGCGTTGCATCGGGGGTCTTGAACACTGAAGCTTTCTTT. This sequence encodes CSVASGVLNTEAFF.